One sample yielded the 20 T cell receptor beta chains listed below, sequenced in a study of blood T cell repertoires in COVID-19. Profiled with immunoSEQ multiplex PCR; TCRdb holds only in-frame clones, not every one. The data contain around 130,000 clones, under 85% of them singletons. What was sequenced was peripheral blood. The receptors here all came from a woman aged 60-75 years with acute or convalescent COVID-19.

The CDR3 spells CASSHGSPLHF. As DNA, the CDR3 is TGTGCCAGCAGCCACGGTTCACCCCTCCACTTT. This rearrangement joins TRBV3-1 (or the pseudogene TRBV3-2) to TRBJ1-6; no clear D. CDR1 LGHDT and CDR2 YNNKEL come from the germline V gene (reference sequence). The V end lost 3 bases, the J end lost 9 bases, and 3 bases lay between the germline ends. This CDR3 comprises 11 residues.

V is TRBV5-1 and J is TRBJ1-6; D is unresolved. The CDR3 is made up of 16 amino acids. Trimming took off 2 bases at V and 7 bases at J, with 16 bases between the two ends. Per the germline V gene, CDR1 is SGHRS and CDR2 is YFSETQ. The CDR3 spells CASSLLSGYENSPLHF. The DNA for the CDR3 is TGCGCCAGCAGCTTACTGTCGGGGTACGAGAATTCACCCCTCCACTTT.

The CDR3 nucleotides read TGCGCCAGCAGCGGAAAGGGACTAGCGGGGGGGCCGAACACAGATACGCAGTATTTT. Its protein is CASSGKGLAGGPNTDTQYF. The rearrangement uses TRBV5-1 and TRBJ2-3; 16 bases are a match to TRBD2. Germline V gene sequence: CDR1 SGHRS, CDR2 YFSETQ. CDR3 length: 19 amino acids. The V gene end was trimmed by 4 bases and the J gene end by 2 bases; junction bases not matched to a gene: 10.

This chain links TRBV3-1 (or the pseudogene TRBV3-2) with TRBJ1-6; D is ambiguous. Trimming stripped 8 bases from V and 7 bases from J, with 15 bases between. Germline V gene sequence: CDR1 LGHDT, CDR2 YNNKEL (reference sequence). CDR3 size: 14 residues. This CDR3 reads CASADLPGNSPLHF. The CDR3 DNA sequence: TGTGCCAGCGCCGATCTCCCGGGAAATTCACCCCTCCACTTT.

CDR3 residues: CASRGSQGSGSRDTQYF. CDR3 in DNA: TGTGCCAGCAGGGGATCCCAGGGGTCGGGAAGCCGAGATACGCAGTATTTT. This chain joins TRBV28 and TRBJ2-3; weak D call: TRBD1 (6 bases). The CDR3 has 17 residues. The germline V gene encodes CDR1 MDHEN and CDR2 SYDVKM. The V gene lost 6 bases and the J gene lost 5 bases, with 24 bases spanning the gap.

V gene TRBV6-6 combines with J gene TRBJ2-5; D possibly corresponds to TRBD1 (6 bases). Trimming cost V 6 bases and J 5 bases, with 10 bases left between them. From germline, CDR1 is MNHNY and CDR2 SVGAGI (reference sequence). The CDR3 consists of 12 residues. This CDR3 reads CASSPGAETQYF. The DNA of the CDR3 is TGTGCCAGCAGCCCAGGGGCGGAGACCCAGTACTTC.

This chain uses TRBV30 with TRBJ2-5; the D gene is possibly TRBD2 (6 bases). The CDR3 is 14 residues long. The V and J ends lost 1 base and 4 bases respectively, with 13 bases between them. Germline lookup yields CDR1 GTSNPN and CDR2 SVGIG (reference sequence). The CDR3 spells CAWSAFGGSETQYF. The CDR3 DNA sequence: TGTGCCTGGAGTGCCTTCGGGGGTTCAGAGACCCAGTACTTC.

The rearrangement joins TRBV5-1 to TRBJ1-1; perhaps TRBD1 as D (6 bases). The V gene lost 2 bases and the J gene lost 7 bases, with 18 bases spanning the gap. The CDR3 consists of 15 residues. CDR1 is SGHRS and CDR2 is YFSETQ in the germline V gene. DNA of the CDR3: TGCGCCAGCAGCTTAGGGCAGAGGGGGTTTGGTGAAGCTTTCTTT. It specifies CASSLGQRGFGEAFF.

Written as DNA, the CDR3 is TGCGCCAGCAGCTTGTTCTCGGGGGATGGGAACACTGAAGCTTTCTTT. This encodes CASSLFSGDGNTEAFF. The rearrangement uses TRBV5-1 and TRBJ1-1, with TRBD1 as a possible D gene (5 bases). The CDR3 covers 16 residues. Between the trimmed V and J ends, which lost 1 base and 1 base, there was a span of 14 bases. Germline assignment: CDR1 SGHRS and CDR2 YFSETQ.

CDR3 protein: CASSSRAGAGETQYF. The CDR3 DNA follows: TGTGCCAGCAGCTCACGTGCGGGGGCCGGGGAGACCCAGTACTTC. The chain couples TRBV5-4 to TRBJ2-5, with D possibly matching TRBD2 (7 bases). There are 15 residues in the CDR3. V was clipped by 3 bases and J by 5 bases, with 17 bases between them. Germline CDR1 reads SGHNT; CDR2 reads YYREEE (reference sequence).

The rearrangement links TRBV10-1 to TRBJ2-5; 8 positions match TRBD2. This CDR3 is built from 17 residues. V was clipped by 3 bases and J by 2 bases; unmatched bases: 11. Germline V gene data show CDR1 as WNHNN and CDR2 as SYGVQD (reference sequence). As DNA, the CDR3 is TGCGCCAGCAGTGAAGGGCGGGGGGTCTCCGGACAAGAGACCCAGTACTTC. Encoded protein: CASSEGRGVSGQETQYF.

This sequence joins TRBV18 and TRBJ1-6; possible D gene TRBD1, 5 bases. This CDR3 comprises 16 residues. Trimming left V 3 bases short and J 5 bases short, with 14 bases between. CDR1 is KGHSH and CDR2 is LQKENI in the germline V gene. Here the CDR3 DNA reads TGTGCCAGCTCACCGTATCAGGGCCTCCATAATTCACCCCTCCACTTT. This encodes CASSPYQGLHNSPLHF.

This clone was counted only a few times. This sequence joins TRBV2 and TRBJ1-1, with TRBD1 as a possible D gene (6 bases). CDR1 and CDR2 (germline): SNHLY, FYNNEI. V shed 5 bases and J shed 11 bases, with 12 bases lying between them. This CDR3 is built from 11 residues. The CDR3 is CASSQQGRAFF. The CDR3 nucleotides read TGTGCCAGCAGTCAACAGGGTAGGGCTTTCTTT.

The chain links TRBV2 to TRBJ1-1, with D tentatively TRBD1 (6 bases). V dropped 5 bases and J dropped 8 bases, with 12 bases sitting between them. Germline CDR1 and CDR2: SNHLY and FYNNEI. This CDR3 comprises 12 residues. CDR3 sequence: CASSKGTGEAFF. The CDR3 nucleotides read TGTGCCAGCAGTAAGGGCACAGGGGAAGCTTTCTTT.

V usage is TRBV4-1 and J usage is TRBJ1-3; D gene ambiguous. V lost 3 bases, J lost 5 bases, and 14 bases lay in between. This CDR3 is built from 15 residues. Germline V gene sequence: CDR1 MGHRA, CDR2 YSYEKL. CDR3 bases: TGCGCCAGCAGCCACCCTGGGCAGACCAGAAACACCATATATTTT. Translation gives CASSHPGQTRNTIYF.

This sequence joins TRBV7-3 and TRBJ1-2, with 9 bases identical to TRBD1. V was pared by 1 base and J by 8 bases, with 5 bases of the junction left unmatched. Germline V gene data show CDR1 as SGHTA and CDR2 as FQGTGA. The CDR3 totals 14 residues. This chain's CDR3 is CASSLKGDREGYTF. In DNA, the CDR3 is TGTGCCAGCAGCTTAAAAGGGGACAGGGAAGGCTACACCTTC.

CDR3 nucleotide sequence: TGTGCCAGTAGTATAGAACTAGCGGGGGTGGTGAGCACAGATACGCAGTATTTT. It codes for CASSIELAGVVSTDTQYF. The chain combines TRBV19 with TRBJ2-3; 11 bases fit TRBD2. CDR1 and CDR2 from the germline V gene are LNHDA and SQIVND (reference sequence). J was trimmed by 0 bases and V by 0 bases; bases with no gene match: 5. CDR3 length: 18 residues. The full variable domain, its missing parts supplied by reference TRBV19 and TRBJ2-3, is DGGITQSPKYLFRKEGQNVTLSCEQNLNHDAMYWYRQDPGQGLRLIYYSQIVNDFQKGDIAEGYSVSREKKESFPLTVTSAQKNPTAFYLCASSIELAGVVSTDTQYFGPGTRLTVL.

This clone has just one count. This chain uses TRBV5-4 with TRBJ1-2; 10 bases are shared with TRBD1. Trimming at V came to 3 bases and at J to 5 bases, leaving 1 base not matched to a gene. CDR1 and CDR2 (germline): SGHNT, YYREEE (reference sequence). The CDR3 is made up of 13 amino acids. As DNA, the CDR3 is TGTGCCAGCAGCTCGGGACAGGGGTATGGCTACACCTTC. It specifies CASSSGQGYGYTF. Looking up the rest from reference TRBV5-4 and TRBJ1-2 gives the full variable domain: ETGVTQSPTHLIKTRGQQVTLRCSSQSGHNTVSWYQQALGQGPQFIFQYYREEENGRGNFPPRFSGLQFPNYSSELNVNALELDDSALYLCASSSGQGYGYTFGSGTRLTVV.

This clone has just one count. The CDR3: CASSQDGSGFYEQYV. The CDR3 coding sequence is TGCGCCAGCAGCCAAGATGGGAGCGGATTTTACGAGCAGTACGTC. The genes are TRBV4-1 and TRBJ2-7; maybe TRBD2 (5 bases). The V and J ends lost 0 bases and 4 bases respectively, with 13 bases between them. The CDR3 loop spans 15 amino acids. CDR1 and CDR2 (germline): MGHRA, YSYEKL.

This clone was counted at least ten times. The chain joins TRBV15 to TRBJ2-7, with 9 bases that match TRBD1. This CDR3 is built from 12 residues. Germline lookup yields CDR1 LNHNV and CDR2 YYDKDF (reference sequence). The V segment lost 8 bases and the J segment 4 bases; nucleotides outside the gene matches: 3. This CDR3 reads CATRQGGYEQYF. The CDR3 nucleotides are TGTGCCACCCGACAGGGGGGTTACGAGCAGTACTTC.